These 14 T cell receptor beta chains came from one sample sequenced in a study of radiotherapy plus CTLA-4 blockade in lung cancer. Only in-frame clones appear in the TCRdb table, and some are missing; sequencing was by immunoSEQ multiplex PCR. The sample contains approximately 69,000 clones, roughly three quarters of which appear only once. The specimen was peripheral blood, collected from a patient treated with radiotherapy plus ipilimumab. The receptors here all came from a human donor with non-small cell lung cancer who had a complete response to radiotherapy plus ipilimumab.

The chain recombines TRBV7-9 with TRBJ2-2; 10 positions match TRBD2. CDR1 and CDR2 (germline): SEHNR, FQNEAQ (reference sequence). This CDR3 contains 17 residues. Trimming took 5 bases from V and 2 from J; bases not matched to a gene: 8. In DNA form, the CDR3 reads TGTGCCAGCAGCCCGATAGCGGGAGGATTTAACACCGGGGAGCTGTTTTTT. This codes for CASSPIAGGFNTGELFF.

The V and J genes are TRBV10-2 and TRBJ2-1, with unresolved D. The germline V gene encodes CDR1 WSHSY and CDR2 SAAADI. The V end lost 8 bases, the J end lost 6 bases, and 11 bases lay between the germline ends. This CDR3 is built from 12 residues. The CDR3 spells CASSPGSNEQFF. The DNA of the CDR3 is TGCGCCAGCTCCCCGGGTAGCAATGAGCAGTTCTTC.

This clone was recorded a few times. The rearrangement joins TRBV5-1 to TRBJ2-2; D ambiguous. The CDR3 is 16 residues long. Deletions cut 0 bases from V and 1 base from J, with 10 bases between. Germline CDR1 and CDR2: SGHRS and YFSETQ. CDR3 DNA: TGCGCCAGCAGCTTGGGGGTGTTAGGGAACACCGGGGAGCTGTTTTTT. It specifies CASSLGVLGNTGELFF.

The chain uses TRBV19 and TRBJ1-5; D unclear. The CDR3 extends over 13 amino acids. Germline V gives CDR1 LNHDA, CDR2 SQIVND (reference sequence). Trimming cost V 1 base and J 8 bases, with 9 bases left between them. CDR3 protein: CASSIALSEPQHF. CDR3 coding DNA: TGTGCCAGTAGTATAGCACTTTCGGAGCCCCAGCATTTT.

This rearrangement joins TRBV5-6 to TRBJ2-1, with D possibly being TRBD1 (6 bases). The CDR3 consists of 15 residues. Germline CDR1 is SGHDT and CDR2 is YYEEEE. Deletions cut 4 bases from V and 6 bases from J, with 17 bases between. The CDR3 loop is CASSPGGWGPNEQFF. In DNA, the CDR3 is TGTGCCAGCAGCCCGGGTGGTTGGGGGCCCAATGAGCAGTTCTTC.

This clone showed up just a few times. This chain links TRBV2 with TRBJ1-1, with D tentatively TRBD1 (6 bases). From germline, CDR1 is SNHLY and CDR2 FYNNEI. CDR3 length equals 17 residues. Trimming left V 7 bases short and J 3 bases short, with 24 bases between. The CDR3 reads CASISGVKLRGDTEAFF. For the CDR3, the DNA is TGTGCCAGCATAAGTGGGGTCAAACTCAGGGGAGACACTGAAGCTTTCTTT.

This clone has just a few counts. This chain joins TRBV9 and TRBJ2-1, with 12 bases aligning to TRBD2. CDR3 size: 16 residues. The V gene end was trimmed by 4 bases and the J gene end by 7 bases; junction bases not matched to a gene: 9. Looked up from germline, CDR1 is SGDLS and CDR2 is YYNGEE. DNA for the CDR3: TGTGCCAGCAGCTCACCTAGCGGGGGGGCCGATAATGAGCAGTTCTTC. Its protein is CASSSPSGGADNEQFF.

This clone was detected once. The V call is TRBV30, the J call TRBJ2-7, with no clear D. Trimming cost V 5 bases and J 0 bases, with 5 bases left between them. Germline loops: CDR1 GTSNPN, CDR2 SVGIG (reference sequence). The CDR3 sequence is 11 residues long. CDR3 sequence (DNA): TGTGCCTGGGCGACCTCCTACGAGCAGTACTTC. Amino acid sequence: CAWATSYEQYF.

The chain joins TRBV5-1 to TRBJ1-1; D remains ambiguous. Germline CDR1 SGHRS, CDR2 YFSETQ. The CDR3 is 13 amino acids. The V gene lost 4 bases and the J gene lost 1 base, with 8 bases spanning the gap. The DNA for the CDR3 is TGCGCCAGCAGCAGGAGCAGGAACACTGAAGCTTTCTTT. Residues: CASSRSRNTEAFF.

The chain uses TRBV5-1 and TRBJ1-2; TRBD1 matches 11 bases. CDR3 size: 16 residues. V lost 4 bases, J lost 7 bases, and 12 bases stayed unmatched. Germline values: CDR1 SGHRS, CDR2 YFSETQ. The chain's CDR3 is CASSPDRGHTSGGYTF. The CDR3 nucleotides read TGCGCCAGCAGCCCGGACAGGGGGCATACGTCTGGTGGCTACACCTTC.

As DNA, the CDR3 is TGTGCCAGCAGACCCCTTAAGGGCGGGGGGAACTATGGCTACACCTTC. It specifies CASRPLKGGGNYGYTF. This rearrangement joins TRBV11-2 to TRBJ1-2; maybe TRBD1 (5 bases). In germline, CDR1 is SGHAT, CDR2 FQNNGV. This CDR3 is built from 16 residues. Trimming removed 6 bases at V and 2 bases at J, with 19 bases between.

The sample holds a few counts of this clone. CDR3 DNA sequence: TGTGCCAGTAGTACACAGGGGGCTCCCGACACCTTC. Its translation: CASSTQGAPDTF. The chain joins TRBV19 to TRBJ1-2, with 9 bases aligning to TRBD1. The V gene's germline CDR1 is LNHDA and CDR2 SQIVND (reference sequence). V lost 4 bases to trimming and J lost 12 bases; unmatched junction nucleotides: 6. CDR3 length: 12 amino acids.

The CDR3 coding sequence is TGTGCCAGCAGTACTAGCGGGGGGCCTTACTACAATGAGCAGTTCTTC. Translated: CASSTSGGPYYNEQFF. The V call is TRBV27, the J call TRBJ2-1, with 12 bases matching TRBD2. The CDR3 totals 16 residues. CDR1 MNHEY and CDR2 SMNVEV come from the germline V gene (reference sequence). Losses at the gene ends were 5 bases for V and 3 bases for J; bases not matched to a gene: 5.

The chain combines TRBV4-1 with TRBJ2-5, with unresolved D. The CDR3 spans 14 residues. Looked up from germline, CDR1 is MGHRA and CDR2 is YSYEKL. V lost 0 bases, J lost 0 bases, and 5 bases lay in between. The CDR3: CASSQEGYQETQYF. As DNA, the CDR3 is TGCGCCAGCAGCCAAGAGGGTTACCAAGAGACCCAGTACTTC.